Each of the 27 T cell receptor beta chains below was sequenced from the same sample in a study of a mutant IDH1 vaccine in newly diagnosed glioma. These TCRs' antigens remain unknown. Clones were read by immunoSEQ multiplex PCR, and TCRdb kept only the in-frame ones, dropping some. The data show 50,000 to 60,000 clones, with 75% to 85% seen just once and about 6.3% held by the top ten. The time point is: week 23, last vaccination. Doses comprised 300 ug of mutant IDH1 20-mer peptide each, plus topical imiquimod. This specimen was PBMCs, taken from a glioma patient whose treatment included an IDH1 peptide vaccine. The receptors come from a man aged 35 to 55 with glioma.

The genes are TRBV19 and TRBJ1-5, with D possibly TRBD1 on 5 matching bases. The ends were cut back, 3 bases at V and 4 bases at J, with 16 bases in the middle. The CDR3 extends over 16 amino acids. Germline loops: CDR1 LNHDA, CDR2 SQIVND (reference sequence). CDR3 amino acids: CASSITAGRVNQPQHF. The CDR3 coding sequence is TGTGCCAGTAGTATCACGGCAGGGAGAGTTAATCAGCCCCAGCATTTT. Based on the CDR3 plus reference TRBV19 and TRBJ1-5, the full variable domain is DGGITQSPKYLFRKEGQNVTLSCEQNLNHDAMYWYRQDPGQGLRLIYYSQIVNDFQKGDIAEGYSVSREKKESFPLTVTSAQKNPTAFYLCASSITAGRVNQPQHFGDGTRLSIL.

The chain employs TRBV30 and TRBJ2-5, with 7 nucleotides matching TRBD1. Trimming at V came to 3 bases and at J to 5 bases, leaving 6 bases not matched to a gene. CDR3 length: 13 residues. CDR1 GTSNPN and CDR2 SVGIG come from the germline V gene (reference sequence). The CDR3 DNA sequence: TGTGCCTGGAGCGGACAGGTGGGGGAGACCCAGTACTTC. This gives the protein CAWSGQVGETQYF.

V usage is TRBV6-5 and J usage is TRBJ1-6; D call uncertain. V was clipped by 6 bases and J by 6 bases, with 9 bases between them. CDR1 is MNHEY and CDR2 is SVGAGI in the germline V gene. The CDR3 loop spans 13 amino acids. CDR3 nucleotide sequence: TGTGCCAGCAGACGGTCGGGTAATTCACCCCTCCACTTT. This sequence encodes CASRRSGNSPLHF.

V usage is TRBV18 and J usage is TRBJ2-1, with a weak D call TRBD2 (5 bases). The CDR3 consists of 14 residues. The germline V and J ends were trimmed by 3 bases and 7 bases, with 13 bases remaining between them. In germline, CDR1 is KGHSH, CDR2 LQKENI. CDR3 protein: CASSPQIGRNEQFF. The CDR3 nucleotides read TGTGCCAGCTCACCTCAAATAGGGAGAAATGAGCAGTTCTTC.

The chain joins TRBV5-1 to TRBJ1-4; 11 nucleotides match TRBD1. The CDR3 sequence is 14 residues long. The germline gives CDR1 SGHRS, CDR2 YFSETQ. V was clipped by 3 bases and J by 10 bases; unmatched bases: 5. The chain's CDR3 is CASSSGTGGGKLFF. The CDR3 coding sequence is TGCGCCAGCAGCTCCGGGACAGGGGGGGGAAAACTGTTTTTT.

The V and J genes are TRBV7-8 and TRBJ2-7; the match to TRBD1 covers 11 bases. The CDR3 runs to 15 residues. V shed 6 bases, J shed 0 bases, and the junction held 4 bases outside the gene matches. Per the germline V gene, CDR1 is SGHVS and CDR2 is FQNEAQ. The CDR3 reads CASRPGTGGSYEQYF. In DNA, the CDR3 is TGTGCCAGCAGGCCCGGGACAGGGGGCTCCTACGAGCAGTACTTC.

CDR3 sequence: CASSVGGANVLTF. Written as DNA, the CDR3 is TGTGCCAGTAGTGTCGGTGGGGCCAACGTCCTGACTTTC. The J gene is TRBJ2-6, the V gene TRBV19; D uncertain. There are 13 residues in the CDR3. V dropped 5 bases and J dropped 3 bases, with 5 bases sitting between them. CDR1 LNHDA and CDR2 SQIVND come from the germline V gene (reference sequence).

The chain couples TRBV6-6 to TRBJ2-7, with D perhaps being TRBD1 or TRBD2 (5 bases each). Trimming took off 0 bases at V and 0 bases at J, with 9 bases between the two ends. The CDR3 runs 15 residues. Looked up from germline, CDR1 is MNHNY and CDR2 is SVGAGI (reference sequence). The CDR3 is CASSYSGENSYEQYF. CDR3 in DNA: TGTGCCAGCAGTTACTCGGGGGAAAACTCCTACGAGCAGTACTTC.

J is TRBJ2-5 and V is TRBV5-8, with TRBD2 matching over 13 bases. The CDR3 extends over 16 amino acids. V shed 0 bases, J shed 1 base, and the junction held 0 bases outside the gene matches. Germline loops: CDR1 SGHTS, CDR2 YDEGEE. As DNA, the CDR3 is TGTGCCAGCAGCTTGGGACTAGCGGGGGGCCAAGAGACCCAGTACTTC. Protein: CASSLGLAGGQETQYF.

This chain uses TRBV7-9 with TRBJ2-5; the match to TRBD2 covers 9 bases. Per the germline V gene, CDR1 is SEHNR and CDR2 is FQNEAQ (reference sequence). Trimming at V came to 0 bases and at J to 4 bases, leaving 3 bases not matched to a gene. CDR3 length: 15 residues. CDR3 sequence reads: CASSLAAGGPETQYF. The CDR3 DNA sequence: TGTGCCAGCAGCTTAGCTGCGGGGGGGCCAGAGACCCAGTACTTC. Full variable domain (outside the CDR3, taken from reference TRBV7-9 and TRBJ2-5): DTGVSQNPRHKITKRGQNVTFRCDPISEHNRLYWYRQTLGQGPEFLTYFQNEAQLEKSRLLSDRFSAERPKGSFSTLEIQRTEQGDSAMYLCASSLAAGGPETQYFGPGTRLLVL.

This rearrangement joins TRBV5-6 to TRBJ1-2; tentative D call: TRBD1 (6 bases). CDR3 size: 17 residues. Trimming removed 1 base at V and 5 bases at J, with 21 bases between. Germline CDR1 SGHDT, CDR2 YYEEEE. The DNA of the CDR3 is TGTGCCAGCAGCTTGTTTGCGGGGGGCCGGAGGAAGTATGGCTACACCTTC. Translating gives CASSLFAGGRRKYGYTF.

The chain employs TRBV5-1 and TRBJ2-4; the D is unclear. The CDR3 sequence is 13 residues long. Per germline, CDR1 SGHRS and CDR2 YFSETQ. V was trimmed by 0 bases and J by 15 bases, leaving 16 bases between them. CDR3: CASSLVGSLWRYF. The CDR3 region has the DNA TGCGCCAGCAGCTTGGTGGGATCGCTATGGAGGTACTTC.

This sequence joins TRBV6-1 and TRBJ1-2; TRBD1 agrees at 8 bases. V was pared by 2 bases and J by 2 bases, with 4 bases of the junction left unmatched. Looked up from germline, CDR1 is MNHNS and CDR2 is SASEGT. The CDR3 is made up of 15 amino acids. CDR3 in amino acids: CASSERNRGNYGYTF. DNA of the CDR3: TGTGCCAGCAGTGAACGAAACAGGGGGAACTATGGCTACACCTTC.

The chain employs TRBV4-1 and TRBJ2-7; TRBD1 matches at 7 bases. Germline V lookup: CDR1 MGHRA, CDR2 YSYEKL. The CDR3 has 14 residues. V dropped 3 bases and J dropped 6; count of bases not matched to a gene: 8. In DNA form, the CDR3 reads TGCGCCAGCAGCCAGGGACCGGGACAGCTCGAGCAGTACTTC. Its translation: CASSQGPGQLEQYF.

Worth noting for this clone: In this CDR3 the conserved last residue, phenylalanine or tryptophan, is missing, so a read error is likely. The DNA is left out, because the CDR3 cannot be placed on it with certainty; the CDR3 is given as TCRdb lists it. The chain couples TRBV14 to TRBJ2-2; the DNA was not used to check the table's D call, TRBD1. Germline V gene lookup returns CDR1 SGHDN and CDR2 FVKESK. The CDR3 contains 11 residues when both ends are counted. The CDR3 reads CASSLSRDRER.

The chain is built from TRBV5-5 and TRBJ1-6, with 9 bases aligning to TRBD1. Germline assignment: CDR1 SGHKS and CDR2 YYEKEE (reference sequence). This CDR3 spans 16 amino acids. V dropped 3 bases and J dropped 11; count of bases not matched to a gene: 12. The CDR3 loop is CASSSGTGIPRAPLHF. As DNA, the CDR3 is TGTGCCAGCAGCTCCGGGACAGGGATCCCTAGGGCACCCCTCCACTTT.

The rearrangement links TRBV10-2 to TRBJ2-7, with D tentatively TRBD1 or TRBD2 (6 bases each). The length of the CDR3 is 14 residues. V was shortened by 3 bases and J by 2 bases, with 11 bases between the two germline ends. CDR1 WSHSY and CDR2 SAAADI come from the germline V gene. DNA of the CDR3: TGCGCCAGCAGTGATCGGGGGACAACCTACGAGCAGTACTTC. It specifies CASSDRGTTYEQYF.

This clone has only a few counts. J is TRBJ1-2 and V is TRBV19; no definite D call. Germline CDR1 LNHDA, CDR2 SQIVND (reference sequence). The CDR3 totals 12 residues. Trimming took off 10 bases at V and 7 bases at J, with 16 bases between the two ends. The chain's CDR3 is CATNQLPSGYTF. CDR3 DNA: TGTGCCACTAACCAGCTCCCCAGTGGCTACACCTTC.

The chain joins TRBV27 to TRBJ2-3; D is unclear. Deletions cut 2 bases from V and 4 bases from J, with 10 bases between. CDR3 length: 14 residues. CDR1 MNHEY and CDR2 SMNVEV come from the germline V gene (reference sequence). CDR3 sequence: CASSLEQAADTQYF. CDR3 nucleotide sequence: TGTGCCAGCAGTTTAGAGCAGGCAGCAGATACGCAGTATTTT.

The chain couples TRBV5-4 to TRBJ1-3; D is possibly TRBD1 (5 bases). The germline V and J ends were trimmed by 1 base and 0 bases, with 11 bases remaining between them. The CDR3 is 16 amino acids. Germline CDR1 reads SGHNT; CDR2 reads YYREEE (reference sequence). The CDR3 loop reads CASSLSRDLSGNTIYF. CDR3 coding DNA: TGTGCCAGCAGCTTGAGCCGGGACCTCTCTGGAAACACCATATATTTT.

The CDR3 nucleotides are TGCAGCGGGGTGTATATGAACACTGAAGCTTTCTTT. This gives the protein CSGVYMNTEAFF. V is TRBV29-1 and J is TRBJ1-1; D is undetermined. The CDR3 sequence is 12 residues long. Trimming removed 7 bases from V and 0 bases from J, with 9 bases in between. The germline gives CDR1 SQVTM, CDR2 ANQGSEA.

The V and J genes are TRBV7-8 and TRBJ2-6; maybe TRBD1 (5 bases). Trimming removed 5 bases at V and 1 base at J, with 9 bases between. Germline CDR1 SGHVS, CDR2 FQNEAQ. The CDR3 runs to 15 residues. For the CDR3, the DNA is TGTGCCAGCAGCGGGCAGGGATCTGGGGCCAACGTCCTGACTTTC. This gives the protein CASSGQGSGANVLTF.

There are a few counts of this clone. The V call is TRBV2, the J call TRBJ1-6; 10 nucleotides match TRBD1. V lost 10 bases, J lost 11 bases, and 8 bases stayed unmatched. This CDR3 is 13 amino acids long. Germline lookup yields CDR1 SNHLY and CDR2 FYNNEI. The CDR3 reads CAIGDRGWTPLHF. For the CDR3, the DNA is TGTGCCATAGGGGACAGGGGATGGACACCCCTCCACTTT. The variable domain in full, completed from reference TRBV2 and TRBJ1-6, reads EPEVTQTPSHQVTQMGQEVILRCVPISNHLYFYWYRQILGQKVEFLVSFYNNEISEKSEIFDDQFSVERPDGSNFTLKIRSTKLEDSAMYFCAIGDRGWTPLHFGNGTRLTVT.

The rearrangement uses TRBV7-3 and TRBJ1-1; D remains ambiguous. V dropped 8 bases and J dropped 1 base, with 11 bases sitting between them. Germline V gene data show CDR1 as SGHTA and CDR2 as FQGTGA. The CDR3 length is 13 residues. CDR3 sequence: CASRGGQNTEAFF. CDR3 coding DNA: TGTGCCAGCCGCGGAGGGCAGAACACTGAAGCTTTCTTT.

Many counts were recorded for this clone. The gene calls are TRBV7-2 and TRBJ1-2; 12 bases agree with TRBD1. J lost 6 bases, V lost 3 bases, and 5 bases had no gene match. Germline V gene data show CDR1 as SGHTA and CDR2 as FQGNSA. The CDR3 loop spans 15 amino acids. CDR3 residues: CASSFSGQGANGYTF. As DNA, the CDR3 is TGTGCCAGCAGCTTCTCGGGACAGGGGGCGAATGGCTACACCTTC.

This clone came up a few times. A read error may account for a junction end that differs from germline. V gene TRBV10-1 combines with J gene TRBJ2-3, with a weak D call TRBD2 (6 bases). CDR3 length: 11 amino acids. Germline V CDR1 and CDR2: WNHNN, SYGVQD (reference sequence). CDR3 in DNA: TGCGCCAGCAGTGGGACTAACACCATGCTTTTT. Amino acids: CASSGTNTMLF.

CDR3: CASTKGEVESETQYF. CDR3 bases: TGTGCCAGCACTAAGGGGGAGGTGGAATCGGAGACCCAGTACTTC. The V and J genes are TRBV7-9 and TRBJ2-5; D may be TRBD1 or TRBD2 (6 bases each). This CDR3 region has 15 residues. V was trimmed by 7 bases and J by 5 bases, leaving 20 bases between them. The germline V gene has CDR1 SEHNR and CDR2 FQNEAQ (reference sequence).